This T cell receptor (beta chain) came from a study of graft-versus-host responses after intestinal transplantation. Turning to the study itself: Transplants were multivisceral, liver-intestinal, or isolated intestinal. The whole recipient group had anti-thymocyte globulin induction followed by tacrolimus and steroids for roughly three years.

Study findings and constraints: Recipient marrow harbored GvH clones, some of which surfaced first in ileum or blood. Within the allografts of patients who had graft-donor T cell macrochimerism, graft-versus-host to host-versus-graft clonal ratios were high.

Germline V gene lookup returns CDR1 SGHRS and CDR2 YFSETQ. The trim removed 0 bases at V and 6 bases at J, leaving 12 bases unmatched. The CDR3 extends over 16 amino acids. As for this clone: What it binds is unknown.

This table comes from immunoSEQ multiplex PCR, and its TCRdb copy is limited to in-frame clones, with some not included. The profile shows approximately 74,000 clones, roughly 90% of them singletons. V usage is TRBV5-1 and J usage is TRBJ2-7; TRBD2 matches at 7 bases. The TCR sequence derives from a human patient who received an intestinal transplant, so some T cells may come from the graft donor. Sample: PBMCs, taken 98 days after intestinal transplantation. The CDR3 is CASSLGRAGPAREQYF. CDR3 coding DNA: TGCGCCAGCAGCTTGGGGAGAGCGGGACCCGCTCGCGAGCAGTACTTC.